This entry concerns a single T cell receptor (beta chain). As yet, its antigen is unknown. Germline-derived CDR1 and CDR2 are MGHRA and YSYEKL. Trimming took 0 bases from V and 6 from J, leaving 9 bases between them. This CDR3 has 14 amino acids. CD45RO-negative, CCR7-positively selected cells formed the naive CD8 fraction, excluding terminally differentiated effector memory CD45RA+ cells. Measured with immunoSEQ multiplex PCR; TCRdb has only the in-frame clones, and not every one. Of about 680,000 clones in the sample, approximately 90% were seen once. This entry comes from a study of shared clonotypes between healthy human individuals. For the study at large: The donor group consisted of two women and three men, aged 18 to 49. Each donor's CD4 naive and CD4 memory cells filled three plates apiece, CD8 naive two, and CD8 memory one.

Study observations and caveats: Incompleteness in sorted-subset sequencing, despite large depth, was shown by rarefaction. The four-donor shared clonotypes exceeded non-shared clonotypes in generation probability, with non-shared ones scoring lower.

Sequences were obtained from naive CD8+ T cells sorted from blood. V is TRBV4-1 and J is TRBJ2-1; D is uncertain. The receptor comes from a man younger than 45 in good health. The CDR3 nucleotides are TGCGCCAGCAGCCAAGATGGAGTTCTCAATGAGCAGTTCTTC. Its protein product is CASSQDGVLNEQFF.